The sequence of this T cell receptor beta chain was determined in a study of Ad26.COV2.S vaccination and SARS-CoV-2 variants. Study-wide background: Doses of Ad26.COV2.S were injected into muscle once or twice, 56 days apart. Whole-study findings and limits: Vaccinated and placebo-treated recipients had similar non-spike TCR breadth. Vaccinees showed greater spike-specific TCR breadth than placebo recipients.

Assay: immunoSEQ multiplex PCR; the TCRdb copy retains only in-frame clones and omits some. Of approximately 400,000 clones in the sample, roughly four fifths were seen once. The treatment is: roughly 19 received Ad26.COV2.S at low or high dose, single or two shots; several received placebo; per-sample allocation not given. Sample collection was performed on day 63 after the first vaccine or placebo injection. Vaccination used an Ad26 vector expressing Wuhan-strain SARS-CoV-2 spike. Worth noting for this clone: The antigen remains unidentified.

The V gene lost 6 bases and the J gene lost 2 bases, with 10 bases spanning the gap. The length of the CDR3 is 13 residues. This chain joins TRBV12-3 or TRBV12-4 and TRBJ1-2; the D is unclear. The clonotype originates from a person between 18 and 65 years old who received the Ad26.COV2.S COVID-19 vaccine or a placebo. The sequencing here drew on peripheral blood, taken in a trial of Ad26.COV2.S vaccine versus placebo. This CDR3 reads CASSPLPNYGYTF. The CDR3 DNA is TGTGCCAGCAGCCCCCTCCCCAACTATGGCTACACCTTC.